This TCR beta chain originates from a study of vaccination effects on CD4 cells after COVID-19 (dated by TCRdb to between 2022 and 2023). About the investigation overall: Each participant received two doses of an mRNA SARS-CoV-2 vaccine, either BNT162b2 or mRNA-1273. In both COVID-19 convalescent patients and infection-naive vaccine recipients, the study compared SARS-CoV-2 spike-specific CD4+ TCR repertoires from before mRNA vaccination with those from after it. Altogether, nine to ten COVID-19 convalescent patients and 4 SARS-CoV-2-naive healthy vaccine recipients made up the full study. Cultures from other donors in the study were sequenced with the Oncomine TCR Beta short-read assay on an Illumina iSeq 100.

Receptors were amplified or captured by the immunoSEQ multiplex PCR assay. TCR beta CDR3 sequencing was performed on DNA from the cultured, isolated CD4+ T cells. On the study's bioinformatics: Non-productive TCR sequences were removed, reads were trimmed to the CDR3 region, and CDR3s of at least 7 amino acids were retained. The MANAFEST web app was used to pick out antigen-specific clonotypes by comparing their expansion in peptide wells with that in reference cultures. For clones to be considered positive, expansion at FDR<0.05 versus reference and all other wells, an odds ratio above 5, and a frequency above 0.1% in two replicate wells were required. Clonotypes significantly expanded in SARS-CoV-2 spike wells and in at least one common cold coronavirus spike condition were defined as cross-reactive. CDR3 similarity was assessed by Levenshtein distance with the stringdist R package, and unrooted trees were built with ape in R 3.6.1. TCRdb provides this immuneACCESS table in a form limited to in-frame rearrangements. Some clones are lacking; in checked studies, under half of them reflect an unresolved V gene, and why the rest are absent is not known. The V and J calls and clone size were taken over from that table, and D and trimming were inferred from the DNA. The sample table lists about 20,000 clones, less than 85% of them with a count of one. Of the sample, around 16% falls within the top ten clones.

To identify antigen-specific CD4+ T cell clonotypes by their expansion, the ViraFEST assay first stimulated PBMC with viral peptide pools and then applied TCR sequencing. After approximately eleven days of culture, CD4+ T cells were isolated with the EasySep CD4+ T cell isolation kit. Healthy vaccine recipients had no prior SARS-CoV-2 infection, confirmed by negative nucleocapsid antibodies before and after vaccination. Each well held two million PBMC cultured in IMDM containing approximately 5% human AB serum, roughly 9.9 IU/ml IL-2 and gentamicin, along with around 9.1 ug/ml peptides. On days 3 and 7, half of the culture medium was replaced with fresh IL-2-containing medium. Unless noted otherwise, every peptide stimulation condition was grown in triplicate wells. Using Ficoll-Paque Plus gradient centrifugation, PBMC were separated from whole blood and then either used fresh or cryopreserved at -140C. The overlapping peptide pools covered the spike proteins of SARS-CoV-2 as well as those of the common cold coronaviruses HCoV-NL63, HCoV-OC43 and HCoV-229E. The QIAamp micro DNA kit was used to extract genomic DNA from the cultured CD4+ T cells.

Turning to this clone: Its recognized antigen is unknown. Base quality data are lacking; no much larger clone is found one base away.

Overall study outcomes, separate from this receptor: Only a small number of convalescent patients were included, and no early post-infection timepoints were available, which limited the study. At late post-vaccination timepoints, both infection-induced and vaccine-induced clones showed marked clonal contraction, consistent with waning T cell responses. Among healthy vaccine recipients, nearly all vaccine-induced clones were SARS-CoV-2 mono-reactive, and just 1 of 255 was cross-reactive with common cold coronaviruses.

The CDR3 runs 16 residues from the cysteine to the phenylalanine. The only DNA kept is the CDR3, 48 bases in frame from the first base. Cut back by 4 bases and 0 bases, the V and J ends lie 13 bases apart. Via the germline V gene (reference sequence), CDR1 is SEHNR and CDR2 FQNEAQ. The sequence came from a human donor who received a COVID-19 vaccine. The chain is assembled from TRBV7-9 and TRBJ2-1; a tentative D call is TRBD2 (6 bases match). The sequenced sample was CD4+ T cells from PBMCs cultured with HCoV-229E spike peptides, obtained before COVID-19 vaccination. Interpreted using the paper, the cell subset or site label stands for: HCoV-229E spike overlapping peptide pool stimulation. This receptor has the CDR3 CASSSELASSYNEQFF. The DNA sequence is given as TGTGCCAGCAGCTCAGAACTAGCAAGCTCCTACAATGAGCAGTTCTTC.